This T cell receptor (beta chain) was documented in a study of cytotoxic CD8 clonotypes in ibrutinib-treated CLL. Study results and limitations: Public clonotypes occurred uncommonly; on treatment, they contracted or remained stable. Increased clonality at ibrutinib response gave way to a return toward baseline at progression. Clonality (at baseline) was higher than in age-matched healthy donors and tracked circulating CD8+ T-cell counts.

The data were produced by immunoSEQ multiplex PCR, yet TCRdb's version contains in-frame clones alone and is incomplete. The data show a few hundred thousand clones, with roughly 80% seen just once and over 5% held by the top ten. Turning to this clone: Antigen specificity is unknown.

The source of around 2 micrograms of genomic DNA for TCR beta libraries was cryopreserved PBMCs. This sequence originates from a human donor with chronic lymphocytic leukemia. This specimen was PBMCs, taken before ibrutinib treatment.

CDR3 in amino acids: CASSLQPRGSSYNEQFF. For the CDR3, the DNA is TGCGCCAGCTCATTGCAACCCCGCGGGAGCTCCTACAATGAGCAGTTCTTC. The chain couples TRBV5-1 to TRBJ2-1; 7 positions match TRBD2. J lost 0 bases, V lost 7 bases, and 13 bases had no gene match. Germline values: CDR1 SGHRS, CDR2 YFSETQ. The CDR3 covers 17 residues.